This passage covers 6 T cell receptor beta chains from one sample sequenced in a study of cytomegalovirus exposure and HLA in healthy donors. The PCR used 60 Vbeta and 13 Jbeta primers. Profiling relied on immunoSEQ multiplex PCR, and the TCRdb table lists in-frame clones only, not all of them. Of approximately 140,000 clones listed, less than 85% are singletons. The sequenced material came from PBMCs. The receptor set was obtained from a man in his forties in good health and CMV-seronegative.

The CDR3: CASSLTGLNYGYTF. The DNA of the CDR3 is TGTGCCAGCAGCTTAACGGGGTTGAACTATGGCTACACCTTC. The rearrangement joins TRBV11-2 to TRBJ1-2; unclear D gene. The CDR3 sequence is 14 residues long. V was pared by 2 bases and J by 2 bases, with 9 bases between. CDR1 is SGHAT, CDR2 FQNNGV, per germline.

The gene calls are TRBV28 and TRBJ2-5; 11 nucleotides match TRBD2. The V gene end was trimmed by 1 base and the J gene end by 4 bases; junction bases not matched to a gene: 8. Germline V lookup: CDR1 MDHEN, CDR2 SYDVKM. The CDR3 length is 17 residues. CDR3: CASSLYFSGRGGETQYF. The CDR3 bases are TGTGCCAGCAGTTTATACTTTAGCGGGAGGGGGGGAGAGACCCAGTACTTC.

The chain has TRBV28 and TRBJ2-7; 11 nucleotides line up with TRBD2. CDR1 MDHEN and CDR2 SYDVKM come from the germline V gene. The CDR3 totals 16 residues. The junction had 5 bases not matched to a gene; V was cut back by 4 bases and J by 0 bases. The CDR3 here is CASSSPSGRPSYEQYF. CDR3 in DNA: TGTGCCAGCAGTTCCCCTAGCGGGAGGCCCTCCTACGAGCAGTACTTC.

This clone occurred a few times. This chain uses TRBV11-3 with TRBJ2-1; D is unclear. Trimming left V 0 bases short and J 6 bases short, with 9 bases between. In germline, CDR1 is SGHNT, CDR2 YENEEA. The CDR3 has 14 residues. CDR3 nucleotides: TGTGCCAGCAGCTTAGACGGTCGAACCAATGAGCAGTTCTTC. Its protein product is CASSLDGRTNEQFF.

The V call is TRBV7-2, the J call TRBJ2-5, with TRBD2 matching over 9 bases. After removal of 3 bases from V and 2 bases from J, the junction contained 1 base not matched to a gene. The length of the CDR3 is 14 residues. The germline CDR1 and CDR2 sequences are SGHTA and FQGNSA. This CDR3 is CASSFAGGQETQYF. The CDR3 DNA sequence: TGTGCCAGCAGCTTCGCGGGGGGGCAAGAGACCCAGTACTTC.

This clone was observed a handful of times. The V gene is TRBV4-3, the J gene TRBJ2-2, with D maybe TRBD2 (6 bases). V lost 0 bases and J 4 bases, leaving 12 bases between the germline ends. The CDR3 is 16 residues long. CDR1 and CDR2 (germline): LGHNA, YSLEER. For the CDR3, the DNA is TGCGCCAGCAGCCAAGACCCGGACGGGAGCACCGGGGAGCTGTTTTTT. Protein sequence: CASSQDPDGSTGELFF.